This T cell receptor beta chain derives from a study of blood T cell repertoires in COVID-19. Measured with immunoSEQ multiplex PCR; TCRdb has only the in-frame clones, and not every one. The sample consists of 17,000 or so clones, 78% of them appearing once. V lost 3 bases and J lost 0, with 8 bases in between. From germline, CDR1 is MNHEY and CDR2 SVGAGI. The CDR3 contains 14 residues. This chain joins TRBV6-5 and TRBJ1-1, with D unresolved. The TCR originated in a man in his sixties with active or convalescent COVID-19. Sequencing used peripheral blood. The CDR3 region has the DNA TGTGCCAGCAGTTATGGGCATTTGAACACTGAAGCTTTCTTT. Translating it yields CASSYGHLNTEAFF.